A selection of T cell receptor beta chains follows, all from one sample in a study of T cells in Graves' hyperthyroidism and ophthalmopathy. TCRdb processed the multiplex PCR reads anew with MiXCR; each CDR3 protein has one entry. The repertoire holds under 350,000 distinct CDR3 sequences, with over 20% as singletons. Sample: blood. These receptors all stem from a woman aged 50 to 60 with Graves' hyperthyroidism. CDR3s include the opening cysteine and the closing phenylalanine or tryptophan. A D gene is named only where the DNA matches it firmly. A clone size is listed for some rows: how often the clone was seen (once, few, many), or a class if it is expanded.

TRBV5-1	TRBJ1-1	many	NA	TGCGCCAGCAGCTTCGGGCCGAGGCGGGCGTACACTGAAGCTTTCTTT	CASSFGPRRAYTEAFF
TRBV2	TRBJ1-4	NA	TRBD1	TGTGCCAGCGTCACAGGGGGAGACGAAAAACTGTTTTTT	CASVTGGDEKLFF
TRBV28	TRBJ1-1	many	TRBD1	TGTGCCAGCAGTTCCTCCGGGACAGGGGCTAGGAACACTGAAGCTTTCTTT	CASSSSGTGARNTEAFF
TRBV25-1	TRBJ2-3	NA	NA	TGTGCCAGCAGTGATTGGCGGGAAGCGGGAGATACGCAGTATTTT	CASSDWREAGDTQYF
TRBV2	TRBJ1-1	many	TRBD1	TGTGCCAGCAGATCCGACAGGGTCGCTGAAGCTTTCTTT	CASRSDRVAEAFF
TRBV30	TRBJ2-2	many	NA	TGTGCCTGGACGACCGGACTGGCAGGGACCGGGGAGCTGTTTTTT	CAWTTGLAGTGELFF
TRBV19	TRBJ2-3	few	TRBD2	TGTGCCAGTAGTATGGCCCCTAGCGGGAGCACAGATACGCAGTATTTT	CASSMAPSGSTDTQYF
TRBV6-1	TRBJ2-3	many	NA	TGTGCCATTTTCCACCCCATCACAGATACGCAGTATTTT	CAIFHPITDTQYF
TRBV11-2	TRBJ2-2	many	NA	TGTGCCAGCACCAGAATCGGGGCCACCGGGGAGCTGTTTTTT	CASTRIGATGELFF
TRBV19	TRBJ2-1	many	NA	TGTGCCAGTAAAAAGCCTGACAACTACAATGAGCAGTTCTTC	CASKKPDNYNEQFF
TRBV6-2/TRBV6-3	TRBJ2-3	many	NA	TGTGCCAGCAGTAACAGGGATACGCAGTATTTT	CASSNRDTQYF
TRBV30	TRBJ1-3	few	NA	TGTGCCTGGAGTGTACCGGGACATCTCTCTGGAAACACCATATATTTT	CAWSVPGHLSGNTIYF
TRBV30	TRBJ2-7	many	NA	TGTGCCTGGAAGCATGGCCCCGTCCAGCGTACCTACGAGCAGTACTTC	CAWKHGPVQRTYEQYF
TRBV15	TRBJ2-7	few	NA	TGTGCCACCTCGCAGGGGCATGAGCAGTACTTC	CATSQGHEQYF
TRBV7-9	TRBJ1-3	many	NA	TGTGCCAGCAGCTTATTTAAAGCGAACTCTGGAAACACCATATATTTT	CASSLFKANSGNTIYF
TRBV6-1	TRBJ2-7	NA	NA	TGTGCCAGCAGTGAAGAGGACAGCTCCCACGAGCAGTACTTC	CASSEEDSSHEQYF
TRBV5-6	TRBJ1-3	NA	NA	TGTGCCAGCAGCCGATGGGGCTCTGGAAACACCATATATTTT	CASSRWGSGNTIYF
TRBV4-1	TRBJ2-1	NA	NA	TGCGCCAGCAGCCAAGATCAGTTCAATGAGCAGTTCTTC	CASSQDQFNEQFF
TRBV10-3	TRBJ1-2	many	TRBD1	TGTGCCATCAGCGACAGGGGAGAGATCTATGGCTACACCTTC	CAISDRGEIYGYTF
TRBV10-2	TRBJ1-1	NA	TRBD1	TGCGCCAGCAGTGGACTGGGACAGGTTGACACTGAAGCTTTCTTT	CASSGLGQVDTEAFF
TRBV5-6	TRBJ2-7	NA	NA	TGTGCCAGCAGCTTGTGGGGCAGTATTTACGAGCAGTACTTC	CASSLWGSIYEQYF
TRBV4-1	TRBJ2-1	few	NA	TGCGCCAGCAGCCAGTCCTTCGAGGCCCCACACAATGAGCAGTTCTTC	CASSQSFEAPHNEQFF
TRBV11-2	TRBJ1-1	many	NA	TGTGCCAGCGGGATTGAACGAAACACTGAAGCTTTCTTT	CASGIERNTEAFF
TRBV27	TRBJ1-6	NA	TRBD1	TGTGCCAGCAGGGGACAGGGTGATTCACCCCTCCACTTT	CASRGQGDSPLHF
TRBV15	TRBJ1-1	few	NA	TGTGCCACCAGCAGAGATACCCGTACTGAAGCTTTCTTT	CATSRDTRTEAFF
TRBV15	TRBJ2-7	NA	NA	TGTGCCACCAGCCGGGGCGTACAGGGACCCTACGAGCAGTACTTC	CATSRGVQGPYEQYF
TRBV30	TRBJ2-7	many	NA	TGTGCCTGGAATAGGGTCGAGTACGAGCAGTACTTC	CAWNRVEYEQYF
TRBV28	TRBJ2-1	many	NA	TGTGCCAGCAGACAACCGGGACCGTCGATCCATGAGCAGTTCTTC	CASRQPGPSIHEQFF
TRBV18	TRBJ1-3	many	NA	TGTGCCAGCTCACCAAACGGGGACACCATATATTTT	CASSPNGDTIYF
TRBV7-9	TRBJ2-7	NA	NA	TGTGCCAGCAGCTCGGAGGAGGGAGTAGTCTACGAGCAGTACTTC	CASSSEEGVVYEQYF
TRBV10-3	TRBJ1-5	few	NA	TGTGCCATCAGTGGTGATCTGGGAGGGTCCCAGCATTTT	CAISGDLGGSQHF
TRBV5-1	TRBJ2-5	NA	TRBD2	TGCGCCAGCAGCTTTTGGGGACTAGCGGGAGGCCGGGAGACCCAGTACTTC	CASSFWGLAGGRETQYF
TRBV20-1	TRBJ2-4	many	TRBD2	TGCAGTGCGAGAGGACTAGCGGGTTTCATTCAGTACTTC	CSARGLAGFIQYF
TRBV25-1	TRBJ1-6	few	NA	TGTGCCAGCAGTGAACCGGGGACGAATTCACCCCTCCACTTT	CASSEPGTNSPLHF
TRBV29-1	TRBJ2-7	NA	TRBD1	TGCAGCGCCTTGGGACAGGGTCCCCACGAGCAGTACTTC	CSALGQGPHEQYF
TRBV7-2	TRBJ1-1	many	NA	TGTGCCAGCAGCCTTTCGAGGATTGAAGCTTTCTTT	CASSLSRIEAFF
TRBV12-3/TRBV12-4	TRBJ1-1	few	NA	TGTGCCAGCAAGCGAGGGGGGAACACTGAAGCTTTCTTT	CASKRGGNTEAFF
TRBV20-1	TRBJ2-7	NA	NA	TGCAGCGGACCCGGGGAGTTTGGCGGCGAGCAGTACTTC	CSGPGEFGGEQYF
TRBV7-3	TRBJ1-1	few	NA	TGTGCCAGCAGCTTAACGACAGGAAACACTGAAGCTTTCTTT	CASSLTTGNTEAFF
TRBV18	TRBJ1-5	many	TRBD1	TGTGCCAGCTCATTAACCCGGGACAGTAATCAGCCCCAGCATTTT	CASSLTRDSNQPQHF
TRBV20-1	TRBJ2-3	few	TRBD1	TGCAGTGCTAGCCGGACAGGGGGAGCAGATACGCAGTATTTT	CSASRTGGADTQYF
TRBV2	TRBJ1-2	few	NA	TGTGCCAGCAGCCAAGAGGATCAGGTAGAGGGCTACACCTTC	CASSQEDQVEGYTF
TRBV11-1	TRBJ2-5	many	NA	TGTGCCAGCAGCTTAGCGGTAGTACCAGGCCAAGAGACCCAGTACTTC	CASSLAVVPGQETQYF
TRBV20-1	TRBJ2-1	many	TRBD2	TGCAGTGCGGTAGCGGGGACGAAGAGAACCTACAATGAGCAGTTCTTC	CSAVAGTKRTYNEQFF
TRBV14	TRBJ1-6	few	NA	TGTGCCAGCAGCCCGTCCGGACATTCACCCCTCCACTTT	CASSPSGHSPLHF
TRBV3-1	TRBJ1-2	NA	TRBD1	TGTGCCAGCAGCTCGATTACGGGACAGCGAACTAACTATGGCTACACCTTC	CASSSITGQRTNYGYTF
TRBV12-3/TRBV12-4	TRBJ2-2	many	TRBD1	TGTGCCAGCAGTTCCTACAGGGGGATAAACACCGGGGAGCTGTTTTTT	CASSSYRGINTGELFF
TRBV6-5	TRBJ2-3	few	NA	TGTGCCAGCAGTTACTCAGACAGTCAATCAGATACGCAGTATTTT	CASSYSDSQSDTQYF
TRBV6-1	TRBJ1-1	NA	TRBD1	TGTGCCAGCAGCCTAAGGGACAGCCACACTGAAGCTTTCTTT	CASSLRDSHTEAFF
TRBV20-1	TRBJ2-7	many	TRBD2	TGCAGTGCTAGAGATCCGGCGGGAGGAAACGAGCAGTACTTC	CSARDPAGGNEQYF
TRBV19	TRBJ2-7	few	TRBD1	TGTGCCAGTAGTATCGGGGACAGGCGAGGGGAGCAGTACTTC	CASSIGDRRGEQYF